This T cell receptor beta chain was captured by sequencing in a study of cytomegalovirus exposure and HLA in healthy donors. It was with 60 Vbeta and 13 Jbeta primers that the PCR ran. Sequencing was performed with immunoSEQ multiplex PCR; in TCRdb, only in-frame clones are kept and a portion is missing. The profile shows about 170,000 clones, approximately 85% of them singletons. CDR1 and CDR2 from the germline V gene are SSHAT and FNYEAQ (reference sequence). The CDR3 is 13 amino acids. About this clone itself: The junction differs from germline at one of its ends, possibly a read error.

The TCR was taken from a man aged 30-40 years in good health and CMV-seropositive. The V gene is TRBV7-7, the J gene TRBJ2-5; D is perhaps TRBD2 (6 bases). The sequenced sample was PBMCs. The CDR3 DNA sequence: TGTGCTAGCAGCCACTTGGAGGGTGGGACCCAGTACTTC. This translates into CASSHLEGGTQYF.